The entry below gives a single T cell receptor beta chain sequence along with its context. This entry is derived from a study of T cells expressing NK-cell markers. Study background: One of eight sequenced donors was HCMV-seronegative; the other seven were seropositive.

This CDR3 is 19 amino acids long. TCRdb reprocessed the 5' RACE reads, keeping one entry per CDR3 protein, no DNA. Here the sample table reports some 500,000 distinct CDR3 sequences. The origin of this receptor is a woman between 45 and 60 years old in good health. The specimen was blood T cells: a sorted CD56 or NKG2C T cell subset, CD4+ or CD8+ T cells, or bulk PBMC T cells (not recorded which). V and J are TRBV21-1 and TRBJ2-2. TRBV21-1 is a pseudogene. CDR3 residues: CASSKEIMATYTNTGELFF.